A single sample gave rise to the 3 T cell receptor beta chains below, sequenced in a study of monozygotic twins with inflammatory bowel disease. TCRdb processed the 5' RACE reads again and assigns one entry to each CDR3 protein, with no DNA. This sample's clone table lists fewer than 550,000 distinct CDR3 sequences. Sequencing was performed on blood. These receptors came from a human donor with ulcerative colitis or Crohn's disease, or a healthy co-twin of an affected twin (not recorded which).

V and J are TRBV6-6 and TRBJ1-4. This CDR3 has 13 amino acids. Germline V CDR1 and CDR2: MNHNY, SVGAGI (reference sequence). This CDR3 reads CASSYSSHEKLFF.

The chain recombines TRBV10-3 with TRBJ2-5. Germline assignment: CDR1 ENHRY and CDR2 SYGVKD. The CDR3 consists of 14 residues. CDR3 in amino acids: CAISEGQGTKTQYF.

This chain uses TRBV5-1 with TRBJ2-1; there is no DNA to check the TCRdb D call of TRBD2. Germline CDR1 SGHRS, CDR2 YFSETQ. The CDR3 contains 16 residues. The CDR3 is CASSLGGSGGYNEQFF.